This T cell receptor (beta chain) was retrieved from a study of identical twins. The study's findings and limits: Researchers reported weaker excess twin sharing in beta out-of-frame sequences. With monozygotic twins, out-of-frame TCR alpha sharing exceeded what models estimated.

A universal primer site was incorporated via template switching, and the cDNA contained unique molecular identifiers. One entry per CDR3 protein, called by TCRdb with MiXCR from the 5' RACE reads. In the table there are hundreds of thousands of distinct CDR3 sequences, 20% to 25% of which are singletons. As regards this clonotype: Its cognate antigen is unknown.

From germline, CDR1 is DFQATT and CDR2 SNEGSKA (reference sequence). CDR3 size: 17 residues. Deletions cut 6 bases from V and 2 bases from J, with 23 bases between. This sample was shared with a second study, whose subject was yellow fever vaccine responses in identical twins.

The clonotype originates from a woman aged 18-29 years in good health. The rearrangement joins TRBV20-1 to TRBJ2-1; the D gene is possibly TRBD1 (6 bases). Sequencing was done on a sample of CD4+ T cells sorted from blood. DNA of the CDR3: TGCAGTGCCCCAATGCCTTTGGGCGGACAGACCTACAATGAGCAGTTCTTC. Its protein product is CSAPMPLGGQTYNEQFF.